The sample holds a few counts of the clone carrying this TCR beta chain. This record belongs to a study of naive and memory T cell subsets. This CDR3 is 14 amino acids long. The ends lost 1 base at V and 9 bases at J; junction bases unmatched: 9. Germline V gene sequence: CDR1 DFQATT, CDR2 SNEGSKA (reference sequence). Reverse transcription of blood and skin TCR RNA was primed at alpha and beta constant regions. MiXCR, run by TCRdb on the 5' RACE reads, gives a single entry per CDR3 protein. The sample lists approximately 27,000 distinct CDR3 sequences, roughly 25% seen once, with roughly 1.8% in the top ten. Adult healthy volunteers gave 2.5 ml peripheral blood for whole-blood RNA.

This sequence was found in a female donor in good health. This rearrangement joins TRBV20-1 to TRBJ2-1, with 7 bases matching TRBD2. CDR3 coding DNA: TGCAGTGCTAGAGTACCTGGGGGGGGGGGTGAGCAGTTCTTC. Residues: CSARVPGGGGEQFF.